What follows are 8 T cell receptor beta chains derived from one specimen sequenced in a study of molecular identifiers for immune sequencing clone quantification. TCRdb recomputed calls from the PCR reads with MiXCR, one row per CDR3 protein. The sample yields about half a million distinct CDR3 sequences, about a quarter seen once. The sequenced sample was naive CD8+ T cells from blood, with Jurkat cell RNA spiked in. Subset: FACS-sorted CD8+CD4-CCR7+CD45RA+ naive T cells. Source of these receptors: a human donor in good health. Some libraries in this study had Jurkat cell RNA spiked in.

A word on this clonotype: It may be a read error: a sequence one base away is much more abundant. This chain joins TRBV7-2 and TRBJ2-3, with TRBD1 matching over 9 bases. The CDR3 has 17 residues. From germline, CDR1 is SGHTA and CDR2 FQGNSA. The CDR3 DNA follows: TGTGCCAGCAGCTTAGTAACAGGGACAGGGATCACAGGTACGCAGTATTTT. Amino acids: CASSLVTGTGITGTQYF. The variable domain in full, with the rest retrieved from reference TRBV7-2 and TRBJ2-3, is GAGVSQSPSNKVTEKGKDVELRCDPISGHTALYWYRQSLGQGLEFLIYFQGNSAPDKSGLPSDRFSAERTGGSVSTLTIQRTQQEDSAVYLCASSLVTGTGITGTQYFGPGTRLTVL.

There are a few counts of this clonotype. This chain uses TRBV25-1 with TRBJ2-5; D might be TRBD1 (5 bases). Germline CDR1 and CDR2: MGHDK and SYGVNS. This CDR3 region has 16 residues. V lost 3 bases and J lost 4, with 18 bases in between. CDR3 amino acids: CASSDPRRGAGETQYF. The CDR3 nucleotides are TGTGCCAGCAGTGACCCCCGCCGTGGGGCTGGAGAGACCCAGTACTTC.

This clonotype was seen a few times. The chain couples TRBV14 to TRBJ1-2; no definite D call. Between the trimmed V and J ends, which lost 0 bases and 4 bases, there was a span of 12 bases. Germline V gene sequence: CDR1 SGHDN, CDR2 FVKESK. The CDR3 runs to 15 residues. The CDR3 loop is CASSQENRSFYGYTF. CDR3 in DNA: TGTGCCAGCAGCCAAGAGAACAGATCATTCTATGGCTACACCTTC.

In this sample, this clonotype turned up many times. The CDR3 nucleotides read TGTGCCAGCAGTTTAATGCAGTCTAGCTCCTACGAGCAGTACTTC. Its translation: CASSLMQSSSYEQYF. The chain has TRBV28 and TRBJ2-7; D gene ambiguous. This CDR3 has 15 residues. Germline CDR1 MDHEN, CDR2 SYDVKM. With 2 bases removed from V and 0 bases from J, the gap between germline ends came to 11 bases.

The chain joins TRBV29-1 to TRBJ2-2, with a tentative D call TRBD2 (6 bases). The CDR3 has 14 amino acids. V lost 5 bases and J lost 9, with 19 bases in between. The V gene's germline CDR1 is SQVTM and CDR2 ANQGSEA. The CDR3 protein is CSVLWSRGERELFF. DNA for the CDR3: TGCAGCGTTTTATGGTCACGCGGGGAGCGGGAGCTGTTTTTT.

This clonotype was seen ten or more times. The J gene is TRBJ2-1, the V gene TRBV24-1; D may be TRBD1 (6 bases). Germline lookup yields CDR1 KGHDR and CDR2 SFDVKD. Trimming stripped 3 bases from V and 2 bases from J, with 13 bases between. This CDR3 region has 16 residues. CDR3: CATSDGPGAPYNEQFF. For the CDR3, the DNA is TGTGCCACCAGTGATGGTCCAGGGGCCCCCTACAATGAGCAGTTCTTC.

The chain links TRBV19 to TRBJ1-1; no firm D call. The CDR3 runs 13 residues. Germline V gene lookup returns CDR1 LNHDA and CDR2 SQIVND (reference sequence). The germline V and J ends were trimmed by 0 bases and 0 bases, with 2 bases remaining between them. The CDR3 bases are TGTGCCAGTAGTATAGATTTGAACACTGAAGCTTTCTTT. Translation: CASSIDLNTEAFF.

Regarding this clonotype: Compared with germline, one end of the junction differs, possibly owing to a read error. J is TRBJ2-5 and V is TRBV11-2, with D possibly TRBD2 on 6 matching bases. Per germline, CDR1 SGHAT and CDR2 FQNNGV. This CDR3 has 16 amino acids. CDR3 in amino acids: CASSLAWRGSEEPQYF. The CDR3 DNA follows: TGTGCCAGCAGCTTAGCTTGGAGGGGTTCCGAAGAGCCCCAGTACTTC.